The rows below give T cell receptor beta chains drawn from one sample of a study of spatial heterogeneity in lung cancer. TCRdb recomputed calls from the 5' RACE reads with MiXCR, one row per CDR3 protein. The repertoire has 15,000 to 20,000 distinct CDR3 sequences, 6.3% of them found once; the top ten carry 25%. The sequencing used PBMCs, collected at follow-up. Source of these receptors: a male donor with early-stage non-small cell lung cancer. CDR3s include the opening cysteine and the closing phenylalanine or tryptophan. D genes are given only for firm matches. Rows may omit the clone size; those that give it use once, few, many or a size class.

d_call: -
clone_size: -
cdr3_length: 11
j_call: TRBJ2-1
v_call: TRBV7-9
cdr3_nt: TGTGCCAGCAGGTTCGACAATGAGCAGTTCTTC
cdr3_aa: CASRFDNEQFF

d_call: -
clone_size: many
cdr3_length: 13
j_call: TRBJ1-1
v_call: TRBV2
cdr3_nt: TGTGCCAGCATGCGGGGGGTGAACACTGAAGCTTTCTTT
cdr3_aa: CASMRGVNTEAFF

d_call: TRBD1
clone_size: few
cdr3_length: 17
j_call: TRBJ1-4
v_call: TRBV3-1
cdr3_nt: TGTGCCAGCAGCCGAGCCTTTCCCGGGACAGGGAATGAAAAACTGTTTTTT
cdr3_aa: CASSRAFPGTGNEKLFF

d_call: TRBD2
clone_size: many
cdr3_length: 16
j_call: TRBJ2-7
v_call: TRBV20-1
cdr3_nt: TGCAGTGCTAGAGGCCTGACTAGCGGGGTCGCCTACGAGCAGTACTTC
cdr3_aa: CSARGLTSGVAYEQYF

d_call: TRBD1
clone_size: many
cdr3_length: 14
j_call: TRBJ2-7
v_call: TRBV7-2
cdr3_nt: TGTGCCAGCAGCTTTCATCAGGGGGCGCGGGAGCAGTACTTC
cdr3_aa: CASSFHQGAREQYF

d_call: -
clone_size: many
cdr3_length: 13
j_call: TRBJ2-4
v_call: TRBV10-2
cdr3_nt: TGCGCCAGCAGGGGGTTAGCCAAAAACATTCAGTACTTC
cdr3_aa: CASRGLAKNIQYF

d_call: -
clone_size: many
cdr3_length: 14
j_call: TRBJ2-1
v_call: TRBV20-1
cdr3_nt: TGCAGTGCCCAAAAGGGGGGAGGTTACAATGAGCAGTTCTTC
cdr3_aa: CSAQKGGGYNEQFF

d_call: TRBD2
clone_size: few
cdr3_length: 15
j_call: TRBJ2-7
v_call: TRBV18
cdr3_nt: TGTGCCAGCTCACCGACGGGACTAGCGGCCTACGAGCAGTACTTC
cdr3_aa: CASSPTGLAAYEQYF

d_call: -
clone_size: many
cdr3_length: 15
j_call: TRBJ1-5
v_call: TRBV12-3/TRBV12-4
cdr3_nt: TGTGCCAGCAGTTCCTACTGGGGCCGCAATCAGCCCCAGCATTTT
cdr3_aa: CASSSYWGRNQPQHF

d_call: -
clone_size: -
cdr3_length: 13
j_call: TRBJ2-2
v_call: TRBV12-3/TRBV12-4
cdr3_nt: TGTGCCAGCAGCCGCACAAGTACCGGGGAGCTGTTTTTT
cdr3_aa: CASSRTSTGELFF

d_call: -
clone_size: many
cdr3_length: 16
j_call: TRBJ1-5
v_call: TRBV2
cdr3_nt: TGTGCCAGCAGTGAAGTAGCGCGCGGTGACAATCAGCCCCAGCATTTT
cdr3_aa: CASSEVARGDNQPQHF

d_call: TRBD2
clone_size: -
cdr3_length: 17
j_call: TRBJ2-3
v_call: TRBV7-2
cdr3_nt: TGTGCCAGCAGCCCCTTGGCGGGAGGGCATGGCACAGATACGCAGTATTTT
cdr3_aa: CASSPLAGGHGTDTQYF

d_call: TRBD2
clone_size: many
cdr3_length: 14
j_call: TRBJ2-7
v_call: TRBV6-2/TRBV6-3
cdr3_nt: TGTGCCAGCAAGGGACTAGCGGAATCCTACGAGCAGTACTTC
cdr3_aa: CASKGLAESYEQYF

d_call: TRBD1
clone_size: -
cdr3_length: 15
j_call: TRBJ1-4
v_call: TRBV4-3
cdr3_nt: TGCGCCAGCAGCCGTGCCGGGACAGGGAATGAAAAACTGTTTTTT
cdr3_aa: CASSRAGTGNEKLFF

d_call: -
clone_size: few
cdr3_length: 14
j_call: TRBJ2-4
v_call: TRBV7-2
cdr3_nt: TGTGCCAGCAGCGCGAGTGGGGCCAAAAACATTCAGTACTTC
cdr3_aa: CASSASGAKNIQYF

d_call: -
clone_size: many
cdr3_length: 15
j_call: TRBJ2-1
v_call: TRBV11-3
cdr3_nt: TGTGCCAGCAGCCCGCGGTTGGGGTCCTACAATGAGCAGTTCTTC
cdr3_aa: CASSPRLGSYNEQFF

d_call: TRBD2
clone_size: many
cdr3_length: 18
j_call: TRBJ2-2
v_call: TRBV4-1
cdr3_nt: TGCGCCAGCAGCCAAGGGGGACTAGCGGGAGTCGGCACCGGGGAGCTGTTTTTT
cdr3_aa: CASSQGGLAGVGTGELFF

d_call: TRBD2
clone_size: many
cdr3_length: 14
j_call: TRBJ2-2
v_call: TRBV2
cdr3_nt: TGTGCCGGTAGCGGGAGGGCGAGGACCGGGGAGCTGTTTTTT
cdr3_aa: CAGSGRARTGELFF

d_call: -
clone_size: many
cdr3_length: 15
j_call: TRBJ1-2
v_call: TRBV4-3
cdr3_nt: TGCGCCAGCAGCCAAGGGAAACAGGCGGTGGATGGCTACACCTTC
cdr3_aa: CASSQGKQAVDGYTF

d_call: TRBD2
clone_size: -
cdr3_length: 13
j_call: TRBJ2-7
v_call: TRBV27
cdr3_nt: TGTGCCAGCAAGACTAGCGCCGACTACGAGCAGTACTTC
cdr3_aa: CASKTSADYEQYF

d_call: TRBD2
clone_size: many
cdr3_length: 18
j_call: TRBJ2-2
v_call: TRBV10-3
cdr3_nt: TGTGCCATCAGTGATCCGGGACTAGCGGGAGTTGTCACCGGGGAGCTGTTTTTT
cdr3_aa: CAISDPGLAGVVTGELFF

d_call: TRBD2
clone_size: few
cdr3_length: 15
j_call: TRBJ2-1
v_call: TRBV7-3
cdr3_nt: TGTGCCAGCAGCTCATATGGCGGGAGTATAAATGAGCAGTTCTTC
cdr3_aa: CASSSYGGSINEQFF

d_call: TRBD1
clone_size: many
cdr3_length: 14
j_call: TRBJ2-5
v_call: TRBV12-3/TRBV12-4
cdr3_nt: TGTGCCAGCAGCCCTGGACAGGGGGTGGAGACCCAGTACTTC
cdr3_aa: CASSPGQGVETQYF

d_call: TRBD2
clone_size: many
cdr3_length: 13
j_call: TRBJ2-7
v_call: TRBV7-3
cdr3_nt: TGTGCCAGCAGCCCGGGGGGGGCTGGGGAGCAGTACTTC
cdr3_aa: CASSPGGAGEQYF

d_call: -
clone_size: many
cdr3_length: 13
j_call: TRBJ2-7
v_call: TRBV28
cdr3_nt: TGTGCCAGCAGAACTGGGACTGACTACGAGCAGTACTTC
cdr3_aa: CASRTGTDYEQYF

d_call: -
clone_size: many
cdr3_length: 15
j_call: TRBJ2-3
v_call: TRBV5-4
cdr3_nt: TGTGCCAGCAGCTTGCCCGCTAGTAGTTCAGATACGCAGTATTTT
cdr3_aa: CASSLPASSSDTQYF

d_call: TRBD1
clone_size: many
cdr3_length: 16
j_call: TRBJ1-3
v_call: TRBV6-5
cdr3_nt: TGTGCCAGCAGGCGACATGGACAGGGATCGGGAAACACCATATATTTT
cdr3_aa: CASRRHGQGSGNTIYF

d_call: TRBD1
clone_size: medium-sized
cdr3_length: 14
j_call: TRBJ2-1
v_call: TRBV6-5
cdr3_nt: TGTGCCAGCAGTTACGGACAGGGGTACAATGAGCAGTTCTTC
cdr3_aa: CASSYGQGYNEQFF

d_call: TRBD1
clone_size: many
cdr3_length: 17
j_call: TRBJ2-5
v_call: TRBV2
cdr3_nt: TGTGCCAGCAGTCTCTGGACAGGGACGCGTTGGCAAGAGACCCAGTACTTC
cdr3_aa: CASSLWTGTRWQETQYF

d_call: TRBD1
clone_size: few
cdr3_length: 17
j_call: TRBJ2-2
v_call: TRBV24-1
cdr3_nt: TGTGCCACCAGTGATCCCCGGGACAGGGGCAACACCGGGGAGCTGTTTTTT
cdr3_aa: CATSDPRDRGNTGELFF

d_call: TRBD2
clone_size: many
cdr3_length: 14
j_call: TRBJ2-7
v_call: TRBV4-2
cdr3_nt: TGTGCCAGCAGCCAAGATGAGGCAGCGGGAGGGCTAGCCTTC
cdr3_aa: CASSQDEAAGGLAF

d_call: -
clone_size: -
cdr3_length: 13
j_call: TRBJ1-3
v_call: TRBV11-1
cdr3_nt: TGTGCCAGCAGCTCAACTACCGGAAACACCATAAATTTT
cdr3_aa: CASSSTTGNTINF

d_call: -
clone_size: many
cdr3_length: 14
j_call: TRBJ1-2
v_call: TRBV19
cdr3_nt: TGTGCCAGTAGCCCGGGGCACACGAACTATGGCTACACCTTC
cdr3_aa: CASSPGHTNYGYTF

d_call: TRBD2
clone_size: many
cdr3_length: 16
j_call: TRBJ2-1
v_call: TRBV12-3/TRBV12-4
cdr3_nt: TGTGCCAGTAGATCGGGCAGCGGGAGTACCTACAATGAGCAGTTCTTC
cdr3_aa: CASRSGSGSTYNEQFF

d_call: TRBD1
clone_size: many
cdr3_length: 15
j_call: TRBJ2-7
v_call: TRBV3-1
cdr3_nt: TGTGCCAGCAGCCCCTCGGACAGGGCTCACTACGAGCAGTACTTC
cdr3_aa: CASSPSDRAHYEQYF

d_call: -
clone_size: many
cdr3_length: 15
j_call: TRBJ2-2
v_call: TRBV28
cdr3_nt: TGTGCCAGCAGTTTAAATCCCTCGGGCACCGGGGAGCTGTTTTTT
cdr3_aa: CASSLNPSGTGELFF

d_call: -
clone_size: many
cdr3_length: 13
j_call: TRBJ1-2
v_call: TRBV6-6
cdr3_nt: TGTGCCAGCAGTTACAATGTTCGGTATGGCTACACCTTC
cdr3_aa: CASSYNVRYGYTF

d_call: TRBD2
clone_size: many
cdr3_length: 15
j_call: TRBJ2-5
v_call: TRBV3-1
cdr3_nt: TGTGCCAGCAGCCAATCGGCGGGAGCGGGGGAGACCCAGTACTTC
cdr3_aa: CASSQSAGAGETQYF

d_call: -
clone_size: -
cdr3_length: 17
j_call: TRBJ2-6
v_call: TRBV2
cdr3_nt: TGTGCTACTCCAACGGGTGCCCCTACCTCTGGGGCCAACGTCCTGACTTTC
cdr3_aa: CATPTGAPTSGANVLTF

d_call: TRBD2
clone_size: -
cdr3_length: 13
j_call: TRBJ2-1
v_call: TRBV29-1
cdr3_nt: TGCAGCGTCGGACTAGCCGTCTACAATGAGCAGTTCTTC
cdr3_aa: CSVGLAVYNEQFF

d_call: TRBD1
clone_size: many
cdr3_length: 13
j_call: TRBJ2-1
v_call: TRBV7-2
cdr3_nt: TGTGCCAGCGGAGGGACAGGGGAAGGTGAGCAGTTCTTC
cdr3_aa: CASGGTGEGEQFF

d_call: TRBD2
clone_size: many
cdr3_length: 15
j_call: TRBJ2-7
v_call: TRBV11-2
cdr3_nt: TGTGCCAGCAGCCCGGTGGGGCATAGCGGGCACGAGCAGTACTTC
cdr3_aa: CASSPVGHSGHEQYF

d_call: -
clone_size: many
cdr3_length: 14
j_call: TRBJ2-7
v_call: TRBV5-1
cdr3_nt: TGCGCCAGCAGACTGGATTGGGCCCGCTACGAGCAGTACTTC
cdr3_aa: CASRLDWARYEQYF